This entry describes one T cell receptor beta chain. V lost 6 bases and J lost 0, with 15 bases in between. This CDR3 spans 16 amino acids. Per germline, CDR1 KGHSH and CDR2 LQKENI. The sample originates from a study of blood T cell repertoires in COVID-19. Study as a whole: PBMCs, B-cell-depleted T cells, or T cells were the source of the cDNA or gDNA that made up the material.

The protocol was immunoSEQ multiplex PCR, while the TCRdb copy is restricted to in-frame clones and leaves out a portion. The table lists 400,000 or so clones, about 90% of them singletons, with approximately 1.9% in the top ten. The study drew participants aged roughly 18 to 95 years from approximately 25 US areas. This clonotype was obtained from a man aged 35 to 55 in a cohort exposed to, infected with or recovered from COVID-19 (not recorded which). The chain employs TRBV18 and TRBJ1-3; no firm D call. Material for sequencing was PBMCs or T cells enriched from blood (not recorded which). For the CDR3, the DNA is TGTGCCAGCTCCCAAAATCCGGTGAGCTCTGGAAACACCATATATTTT. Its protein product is CASSQNPVSSGNTIYF.